This record covers a single T cell receptor (beta chain). Looked up from germline, CDR1 is SGHNT and CDR2 is YYREEE (reference sequence). V lost 4 bases, J lost 5 bases, and 15 bases lay in between. There are 14 residues in the CDR3. TCRdb reprocessed the 5' RACE reads with MiXCR, giving one entry per CDR3 protein. The table has about 120,000 distinct CDR3 sequences, roughly 10% seen once. This sample stems from a study of T cells after yellow fever vaccination. The chain combines TRBV5-4 with TRBJ2-5, with D tentatively TRBD1 or TRBD2 (5 bases each). This sequence was found in a man younger than 35 who received the YFV17D yellow fever vaccine. Sequences were derived from CD8+ T cells sorted from PBMCs, sampled on the day of the yellow fever booster vaccination. CDR3 DNA: TGTGCCAGCAGCCTGGGGGACGAAATGGAGACCCAGTACTTC. Amino acid sequence: CASSLGDEMETQYF.